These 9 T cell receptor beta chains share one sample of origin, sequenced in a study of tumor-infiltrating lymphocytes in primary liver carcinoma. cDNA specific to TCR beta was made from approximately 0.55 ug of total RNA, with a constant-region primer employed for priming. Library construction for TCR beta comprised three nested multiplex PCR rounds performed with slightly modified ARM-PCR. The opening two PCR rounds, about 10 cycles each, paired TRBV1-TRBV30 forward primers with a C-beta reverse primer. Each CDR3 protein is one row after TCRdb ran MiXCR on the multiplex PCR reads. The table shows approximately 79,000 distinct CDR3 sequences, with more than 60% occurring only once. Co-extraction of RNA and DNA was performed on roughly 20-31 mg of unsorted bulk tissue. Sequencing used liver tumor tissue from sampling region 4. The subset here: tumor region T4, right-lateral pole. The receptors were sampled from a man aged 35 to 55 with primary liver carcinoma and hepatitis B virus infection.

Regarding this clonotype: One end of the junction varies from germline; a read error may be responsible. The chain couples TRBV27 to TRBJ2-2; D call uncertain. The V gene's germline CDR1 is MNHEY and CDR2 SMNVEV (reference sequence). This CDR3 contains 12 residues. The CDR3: CASGLNSGELFF. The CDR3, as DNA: TGTGCCAGCGGTTTGAACAGCGGGGAGCTGTTTTTT.

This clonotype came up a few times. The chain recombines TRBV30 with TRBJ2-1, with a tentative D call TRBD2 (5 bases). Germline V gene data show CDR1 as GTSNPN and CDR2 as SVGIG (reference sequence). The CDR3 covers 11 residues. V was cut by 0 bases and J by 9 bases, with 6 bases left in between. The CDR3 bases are TGTGCCTGGAGTGTTGAGGGTGAGCAGTTCTTC. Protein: CAWSVEGEQFF. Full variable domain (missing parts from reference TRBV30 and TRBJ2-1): SQTIHQWPATLVQPVGSPLSLECTVEGTSNPNLYWYRQAAGRGLQLLFYSVGIGQISSEVPQNLSASRPQDRQFILSSKKLLLSDSGFYLCAWSVEGEQFFGPGTRLTVL.

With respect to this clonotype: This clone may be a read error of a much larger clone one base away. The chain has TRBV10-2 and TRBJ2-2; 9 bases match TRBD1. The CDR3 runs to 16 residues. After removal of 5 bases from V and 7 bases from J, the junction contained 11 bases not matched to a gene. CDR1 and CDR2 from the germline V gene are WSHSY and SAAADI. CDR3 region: CASSYQTGGYGGELFF. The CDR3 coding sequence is TGCGCCAGCAGTTATCAGACAGGGGGGTACGGCGGGGAGCTGTTTTTT.

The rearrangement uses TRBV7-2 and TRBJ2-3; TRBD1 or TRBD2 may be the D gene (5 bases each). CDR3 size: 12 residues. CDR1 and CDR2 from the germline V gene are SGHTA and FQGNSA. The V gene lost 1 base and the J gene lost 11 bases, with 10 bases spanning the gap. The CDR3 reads CASSLGRQGQYF. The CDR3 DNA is TGTGCCAGCAGCTTAGGGAGGCAGGGGCAGTATTTT. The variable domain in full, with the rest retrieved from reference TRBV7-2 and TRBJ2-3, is GAGVSQSPSNKVTEKGKDVELRCDPISGHTALYWYRQSLGQGLEFLIYFQGNSAPDKSGLPSDRFSAERTGGSVSTLTIQRTQQEDSAVYLCASSLGRQGQYFGPGTRLTVL.

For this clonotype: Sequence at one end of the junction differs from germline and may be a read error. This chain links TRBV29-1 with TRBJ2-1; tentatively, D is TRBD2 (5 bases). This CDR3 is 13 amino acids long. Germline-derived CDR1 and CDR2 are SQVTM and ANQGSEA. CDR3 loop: CNVERTVGNEQFF. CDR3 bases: TGCAACGTTGAAAGGACTGTAGGAAATGAGCAGTTCTTC.

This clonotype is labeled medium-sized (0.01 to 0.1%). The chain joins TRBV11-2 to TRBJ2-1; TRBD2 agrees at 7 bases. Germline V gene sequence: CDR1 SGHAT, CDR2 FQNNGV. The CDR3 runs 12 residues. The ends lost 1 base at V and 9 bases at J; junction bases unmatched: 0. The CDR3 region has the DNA TGTGCCAGCAGCTTAGGGACTAGTGAGCAGTTCTTC. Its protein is CASSLGTSEQFF.

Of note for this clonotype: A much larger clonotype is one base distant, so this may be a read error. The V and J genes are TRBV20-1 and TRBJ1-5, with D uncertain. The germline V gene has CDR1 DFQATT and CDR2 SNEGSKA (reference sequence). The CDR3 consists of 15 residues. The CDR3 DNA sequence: TGCTGTGCGGTGATAGGGATAAGCGCCAACCAGCCCCAGCATTTT. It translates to CCAVIGISANQPQHF.

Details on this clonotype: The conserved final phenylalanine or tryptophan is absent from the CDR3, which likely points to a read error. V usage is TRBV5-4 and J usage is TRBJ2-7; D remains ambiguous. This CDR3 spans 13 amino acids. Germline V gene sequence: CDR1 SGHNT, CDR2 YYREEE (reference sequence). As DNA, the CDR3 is TGTGCCAGCAGTTTGGCCGGGTCCTACGAGCAGTACTTG. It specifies CASSLAGSYEQYL.

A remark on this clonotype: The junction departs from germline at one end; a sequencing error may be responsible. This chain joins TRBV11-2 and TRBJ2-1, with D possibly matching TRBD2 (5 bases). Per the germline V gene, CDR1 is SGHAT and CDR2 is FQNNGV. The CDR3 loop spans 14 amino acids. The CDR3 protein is CASSSAAGGNGQFF. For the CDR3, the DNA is TGTGCCAGCAGCTCTGCTGCAGGAGGTAATGGGCAGTTCTTC. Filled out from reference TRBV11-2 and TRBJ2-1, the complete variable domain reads EAGVAQSPRYKIIEKRQSVAFWCNPISGHATLYWYQQILGQGPKLLIQFQNNGVVDDSQLPKDRFSAERLKGVDSTLKIQPAKLEDSAVYLCASSSAAGGNGQFFGPGTRLTVL.